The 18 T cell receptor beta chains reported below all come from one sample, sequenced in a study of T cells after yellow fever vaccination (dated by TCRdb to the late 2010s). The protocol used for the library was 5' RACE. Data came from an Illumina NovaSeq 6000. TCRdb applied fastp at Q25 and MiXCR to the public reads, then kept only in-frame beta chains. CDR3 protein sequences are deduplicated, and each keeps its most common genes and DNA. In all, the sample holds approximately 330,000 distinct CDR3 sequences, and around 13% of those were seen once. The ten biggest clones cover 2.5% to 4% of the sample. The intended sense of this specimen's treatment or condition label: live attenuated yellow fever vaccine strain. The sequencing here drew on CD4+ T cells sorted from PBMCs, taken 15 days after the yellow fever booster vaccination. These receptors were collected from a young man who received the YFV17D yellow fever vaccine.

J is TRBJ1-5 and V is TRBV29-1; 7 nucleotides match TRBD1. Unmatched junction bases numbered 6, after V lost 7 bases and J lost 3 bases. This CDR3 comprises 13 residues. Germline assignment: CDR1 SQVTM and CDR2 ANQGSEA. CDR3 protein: CSAVTGHNQPQHF. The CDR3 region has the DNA TGCAGCGCTGTGACAGGGCACAATCAGCCCCAGCATTTT.

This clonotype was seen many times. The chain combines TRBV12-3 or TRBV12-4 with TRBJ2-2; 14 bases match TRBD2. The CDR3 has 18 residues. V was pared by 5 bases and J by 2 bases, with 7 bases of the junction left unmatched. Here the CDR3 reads CASSPGGLAGANTGELFF. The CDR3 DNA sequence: TGTGCCAGCAGTCCAGGGGGACTAGCGGGGGCTAACACCGGGGAGCTGTTTTTT.

CDR3 bases: TGTGCCAGCAGTTACCGGCAGCTACCCCTCCACTTT. Protein sequence: CASSYRQLPLHF. The chain has TRBV6-2 or TRBV6-3 and TRBJ1-6, with D unclear. This CDR3 has 12 residues. The germline CDR1 and CDR2 sequences are MNHEY and SVGEGT. V was pared by 2 bases and J by 12 bases, with 8 bases between.

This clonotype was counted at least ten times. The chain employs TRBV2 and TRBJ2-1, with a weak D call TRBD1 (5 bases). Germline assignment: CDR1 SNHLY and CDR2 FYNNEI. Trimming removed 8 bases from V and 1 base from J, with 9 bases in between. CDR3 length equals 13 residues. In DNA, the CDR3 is TGTGCCAGCCAGGGAACGTCCTACAATGAGCAGTTCTTC. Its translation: CASQGTSYNEQFF.

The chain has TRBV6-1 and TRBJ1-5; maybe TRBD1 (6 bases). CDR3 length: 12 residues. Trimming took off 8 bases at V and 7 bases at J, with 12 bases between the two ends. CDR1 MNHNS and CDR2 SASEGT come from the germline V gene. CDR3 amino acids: CASEGGRQPQHF. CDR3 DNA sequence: TGTGCCAGCGAGGGGGGCAGGCAGCCCCAGCATTTT.

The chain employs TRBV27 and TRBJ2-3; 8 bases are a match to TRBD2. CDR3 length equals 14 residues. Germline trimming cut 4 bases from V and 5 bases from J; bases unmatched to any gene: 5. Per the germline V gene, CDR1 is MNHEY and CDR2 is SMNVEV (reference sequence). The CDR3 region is CASSSGGPVDTQYF. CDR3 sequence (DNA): TGTGCCAGCAGTTCGGGGGGGCCAGTAGATACGCAGTATTTT.

CDR3 loop: CSASQSSGETEQYF. CDR3 sequence (DNA): TGCAGTGCTAGTCAGAGTAGCGGGGAAACCGAGCAGTACTTC. This chain uses TRBV20-1 with TRBJ2-7, with TRBD2 matching over 8 bases. The ends lost 3 bases at V and 6 bases at J; junction bases unmatched: 10. The length of the CDR3 is 14 residues. Germline lookup yields CDR1 DFQATT and CDR2 SNEGSKA (reference sequence).

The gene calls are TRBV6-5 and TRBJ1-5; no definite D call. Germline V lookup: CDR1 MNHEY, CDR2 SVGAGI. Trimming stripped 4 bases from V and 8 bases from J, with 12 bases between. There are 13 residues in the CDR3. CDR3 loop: CASSSDGLEPQHF. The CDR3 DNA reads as TGTGCCAGCAGTTCGGACGGCTTGGAGCCCCAGCATTTT.

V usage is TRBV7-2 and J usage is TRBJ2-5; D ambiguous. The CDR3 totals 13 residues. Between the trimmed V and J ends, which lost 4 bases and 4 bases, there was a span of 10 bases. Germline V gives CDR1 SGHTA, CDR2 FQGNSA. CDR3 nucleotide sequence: TGTGCCAGCAGCTCTAGTATCCGAGAGACCCAGTACTTC. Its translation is CASSSSIRETQYF.

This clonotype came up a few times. CDR3 DNA sequence: TGTGCCAGCAGCTTAGCAGGGAGGAAAGGCTATGGCTACACCTTC. This codes for CASSLAGRKGYGYTF. The chain recombines TRBV7-2 with TRBJ1-2; D uncertain. Germline values: CDR1 SGHTA, CDR2 FQGNSA. V was pared by 0 bases and J by 4 bases, with 12 bases between. The CDR3 is 15 residues long.

The CDR3 loop reads CASSLGQTTEAFF. For the CDR3, the DNA is TGTGCCAGCAGCTTAGGACAGACCACTGAAGCTTTCTTT. This chain links TRBV7-9 with TRBJ1-1; TRBD1 might be the D (5 bases). Looked up from germline, CDR1 is SEHNR and CDR2 is FQNEAQ (reference sequence). Trimming stripped 1 base from V and 4 bases from J, with 7 bases between. This CDR3 contains 13 residues.

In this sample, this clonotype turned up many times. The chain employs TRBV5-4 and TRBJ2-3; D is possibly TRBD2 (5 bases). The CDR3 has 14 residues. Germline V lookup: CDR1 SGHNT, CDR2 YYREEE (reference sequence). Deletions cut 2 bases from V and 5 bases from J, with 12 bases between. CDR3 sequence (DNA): TGTGCCAGCAGCTTACGGACTCCCGGAGATACGCAGTATTTT. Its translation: CASSLRTPGDTQYF.

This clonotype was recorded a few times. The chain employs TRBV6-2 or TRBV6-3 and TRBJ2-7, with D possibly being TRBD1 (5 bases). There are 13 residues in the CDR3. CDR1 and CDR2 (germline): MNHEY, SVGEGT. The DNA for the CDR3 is TGTGCCAGCAGAGCTCAGGGCTCCCACGAGCAGTACGTC. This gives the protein CASRAQGSHEQYV.

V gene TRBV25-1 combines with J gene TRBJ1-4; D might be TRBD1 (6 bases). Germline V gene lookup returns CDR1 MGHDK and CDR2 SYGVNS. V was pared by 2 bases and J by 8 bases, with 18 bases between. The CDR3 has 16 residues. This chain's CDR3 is CASSEILGGPYEKLFF. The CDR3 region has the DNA TGTGCCAGCAGTGAAATCCTCGGGGGGCCTTACGAAAAACTGTTTTTT. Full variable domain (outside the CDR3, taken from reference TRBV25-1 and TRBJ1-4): EADIYQTPRYLVIGTGKKITLECSQTMGHDKMYWYQQDPGMELHLIHYSYGVNSTEKGDLSSESTVSRIRTEHFPLTLESARPSHTSQYLCASSEILGGPYEKLFFGSGTQLSVL.

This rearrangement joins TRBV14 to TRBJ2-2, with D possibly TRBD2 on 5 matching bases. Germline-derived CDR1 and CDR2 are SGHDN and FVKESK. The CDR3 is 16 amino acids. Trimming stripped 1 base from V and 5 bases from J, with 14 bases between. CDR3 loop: CASSQVGRERTGELFF. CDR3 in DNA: TGTGCCAGCAGCCAAGTAGGCCGGGAACGGACCGGGGAGCTGTTTTTT.

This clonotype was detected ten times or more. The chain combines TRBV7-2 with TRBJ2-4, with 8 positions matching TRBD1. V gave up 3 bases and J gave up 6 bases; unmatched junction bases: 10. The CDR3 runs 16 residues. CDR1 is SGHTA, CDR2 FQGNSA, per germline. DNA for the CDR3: TGTGCCAGCAGCTTCCTAGGACAGGGCGGGGCAAACATTCAGTACTTC. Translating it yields CASSFLGQGGANIQYF.

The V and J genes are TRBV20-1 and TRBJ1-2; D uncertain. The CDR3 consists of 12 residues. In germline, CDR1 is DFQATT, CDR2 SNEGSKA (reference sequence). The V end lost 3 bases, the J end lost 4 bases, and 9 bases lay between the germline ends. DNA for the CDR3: TGCAGTGCTAGCCAGGCCGGCTATGGCTACACCTTC. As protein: CSASQAGYGYTF.

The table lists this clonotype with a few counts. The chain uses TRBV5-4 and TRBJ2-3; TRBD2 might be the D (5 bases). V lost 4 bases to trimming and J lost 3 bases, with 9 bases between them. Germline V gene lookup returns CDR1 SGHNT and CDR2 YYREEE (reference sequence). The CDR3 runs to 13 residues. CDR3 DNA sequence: TGTGCCAGCAGCGCGGACTTTACAGATACGCAGTATTTT. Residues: CASSADFTDTQYF.